The 26 T cell receptor beta chains below all came from one sample that was sequenced in a study of blood T cells in healthy people across ages. Through a sample-barcoded 5' primer and a J-beta primer mix, a second PCR was run for roughly 6 to 12 cycles. TCRdb re-called the 5' RACE reads with MiXCR, one entry per CDR3 protein. The sample records 710,000 or so distinct CDR3 sequences, 32% being singletons. The sample taken for sequencing was blood. These receptors all stem from an elderly woman in good health.

Here the CDR3 reads CASSLKRVRDYNEQFF. DNA for the CDR3: TGTGCCAGCAGCTTAAAGCGCGTGCGGGACTACAATGAGCAGTTCTTC. The chain employs TRBV7-6 and TRBJ2-1, with D perhaps matching TRBD2 (6 bases). V gave up 2 bases and J gave up 3 bases, with 14 bases separating them. The CDR3 contains 16 residues. Per the germline V gene, CDR1 is SGHVS and CDR2 is FNYEAQ.

This clonotype was seen ten or more times. The V and J genes are TRBV6-6 and TRBJ1-2; maybe TRBD1 (6 bases). The V end was cut by 5 bases, the J end by 0 bases, with 13 bases between. Germline V gives CDR1 MNHNY, CDR2 SVGAGI (reference sequence). This CDR3 has 15 residues. In nucleotides, the CDR3 is TGTGCCAGCAGTCCAGGACAGCCCTCTAACTATGGCTACACCTTC. Translation: CASSPGQPSNYGYTF.

This clonotype was recorded only once. The chain couples TRBV12-3 or TRBV12-4 to TRBJ2-3; no clear D gene. The V gene lost 4 bases and the J gene lost 15 bases, with 23 bases spanning the gap. CDR3 size: 14 residues. CDR3 in DNA: TGTGCCAGCAGTTCCTCAGCCAGCGCAGATGCGGAATATTTT. This codes for CASSSSASADAEYF.

At least ten counts were recorded for this clonotype. The chain recombines TRBV10-3 with TRBJ2-5, with a weak D call TRBD1 (6 bases). Trimming shortened V by 3 bases and J by 3 bases, and 11 bases separated the two germline ends. Germline CDR1 and CDR2: ENHRY and SYGVKD. This CDR3 has 14 residues. As DNA, the CDR3 is TGTGCCATCAGTGATCAACCAGGGGAAGAGACCCAGTACTTC. It specifies CAISDQPGEETQYF.

This clonotype was recorded a few times. This chain connects TRBV27 to TRBJ2-1; no reliable D call. V dropped 4 bases and J dropped 4 bases, with 8 bases sitting between them. Germline V gene lookup returns CDR1 MNHEY and CDR2 SMNVEV (reference sequence). The length of the CDR3 is 13 residues. The CDR3 is CASSWSKYNEQFF. CDR3 nucleotides: TGTGCCAGCAGTTGGTCCAAGTACAATGAGCAGTTCTTC.

This clonotype was observed many times. The V gene is TRBV5-1, the J gene TRBJ2-5, with TRBD2 matching over 10 bases. The CDR3 runs 17 residues. Germline V gene lookup returns CDR1 SGHRS and CDR2 YFSETQ. V was clipped by 0 bases and J by 2 bases; unmatched bases: 7. Here the CDR3 reads CASSLAKLAGRQETQYF. DNA of the CDR3: TGCGCCAGCAGCTTGGCCAAACTAGCGGGAAGACAAGAGACCCAGTACTTC.

V and J are TRBV5-1 and TRBJ2-7; D unresolved. This CDR3 has 14 amino acids. The V end lost 0 bases, the J end lost 2 bases, and 9 bases lay between the germline ends. Per the germline V gene, CDR1 is SGHRS and CDR2 is YFSETQ. The CDR3 nucleotides are TGCGCCAGCAGCTTGGTAGTTTTGCCCTACGAGCAGTACTTC. This gives the protein CASSLVVLPYEQYF.

The chain couples TRBV11-2 to TRBJ2-5; D unclear. The CDR3 consists of 14 residues. CDR1 is SGHAT and CDR2 is FQNNGV in the germline V gene. Trimming removed 5 bases at V and 5 bases at J, with 15 bases between. CDR3 protein: CASSPGSRRETQYF. The CDR3 DNA reads TGTGCCAGCAGCCCCGGATCCCGGCGGGAGACCCAGTACTTC.

This clonotype occurred a few times. V gene TRBV4-2 combines with J gene TRBJ1-1; D gene unclear. The germline gives CDR1 LGHNA, CDR2 YNFKEQ. This CDR3 is 17 amino acids long. Trimming took 0 bases from V and 0 from J, leaving 14 bases between them. Here the CDR3 reads CASSQDPGGTMNTEAFF. CDR3 nucleotide sequence: TGTGCCAGCAGCCAAGATCCGGGCGGTACCATGAACACTGAAGCTTTCTTT.

This chain uses TRBV27 with TRBJ1-4; possibly TRBD1 for D (6 bases). The CDR3 sequence is 17 residues long. Trimming cost V 6 bases and J 0 bases, with 17 bases left between them. Germline loops: CDR1 MNHEY, CDR2 SMNVEV (reference sequence). The CDR3 region has the DNA TGTGCCAGCAGCCGCTGGGGACATTCCTCAACTAATGAAAAACTGTTTTTT. It specifies CASSRWGHSSTNEKLFF.

The J gene is TRBJ2-7, the V gene TRBV7-2, with 10 positions matching TRBD2. TRBJ2-5 explains the end of the DNA better; the J call may be wrong. CDR1 is SGHTA and CDR2 is FQGNSA in the germline V gene. The CDR3 spans 14 residues. Written as DNA, the CDR3 is TGTGCCAGCAGCGTATTAGCGGGAGGTAGGACCCAGTACTTC. Translated: CASSVLAGGRTQYF.

This clonotype has a count of ten or more. As DNA, the CDR3 is TGTGCCAGCAGTTCAGGGGGCAAAGCTAATGAAAAACTGTTTTTT. It encodes CASSSGGKANEKLFF. The chain has TRBV6-6 and TRBJ1-4, with 8 nucleotides matching TRBD1. Germline V lookup: CDR1 MNHNY, CDR2 SVGAGI (reference sequence). V dropped 4 bases and J dropped 3; count of bases not matched to a gene: 4. The CDR3 runs to 15 residues.

In its sample, this clonotype was seen many times. A much larger clone sits a single nucleotide away, making a read error possible. The rearrangement links TRBV19 to TRBJ2-1; TRBD2 aligns across 10 bases. The CDR3 consists of 13 residues. Unmatched junction bases numbered 5, after V lost 9 bases and J lost 6 bases. The germline V gene encodes CDR1 LNHDA and CDR2 SQIVND (reference sequence). The CDR3 is CARVAGGGNEQFF. For the CDR3, the DNA is TGTGCCAGGGTAGCGGGGGGCGGCAATGAGCAGTTCTTC.

J is TRBJ2-4 and V is TRBV12-3 or TRBV12-4; no clear D. The J call may be in error: the DNA end matches TRBJ2-7 better. The CDR3 consists of 14 residues. CDR3: CASSFVGGAYEQYF. In nucleotides, the CDR3 is TGTGCCAGCAGTTTTGTTGGTGGCGCCTACGAGCAGTACTTC.

This clonotype was picked up a small number of times. V gene TRBV7-2 combines with J gene TRBJ1-3; no clear D. Looked up from germline, CDR1 is SGHTA and CDR2 is FQGNSA. V was pared by 7 bases and J by 0 bases, with 13 bases between. The CDR3 sequence is 15 residues long. CDR3 amino acids: CASTSRSGSGNTIYF. The CDR3 nucleotides are TGTGCCAGCACCTCAAGAAGTGGCTCTGGAAACACCATATATTTT.

Only a few counts were recorded for this clonotype. The rearrangement uses TRBV5-1 and TRBJ1-2, with TRBD1 identical over 10 bases. Unmatched junction bases numbered 10, after V lost 1 base and J lost 4 bases. The germline gives CDR1 SGHRS, CDR2 YFSETQ. The length of the CDR3 is 17 residues. CDR3 in amino acids: CASSLPDRGTGVYGYTF. Here the CDR3 DNA reads TGCGCCAGCAGCTTGCCCGACCGGGGGACAGGGGTCTATGGCTACACCTTC.

Only a few counts were recorded for this clonotype. One base away lies a much larger clone, so this may be a sequencing read error. The J gene is TRBJ2-7, the V gene TRBV10-3; D tentatively reads TRBD1 or TRBD2 (5 bases each). Per the germline V gene, CDR1 is ENHRY and CDR2 is SYGVKD. This CDR3 is built from 12 residues. V dropped 2 bases and J dropped 7 bases, with 9 bases sitting between them. The CDR3 loop reads CAISERGTEQYF. As DNA, the CDR3 is TGTGCCATCAGTGAGCGGGGCACTGAGCAGTACTTC.

This clonotype came up many times. The chain carries TRBV7-9 and TRBJ2-7; 9 bases align to TRBD1. This CDR3 is built from 15 residues. Germline V CDR1 and CDR2: SEHNR, FQNEAQ (reference sequence). V dropped 6 bases and J dropped 3; count of bases not matched to a gene: 9. The CDR3 DNA follows: TGTGCCAGCAGTTTGGGACAGGGAGCCGTCTACGAGCAGTACTTC. This encodes CASSLGQGAVYEQYF. Complete variable domain (other parts from reference TRBV7-9 and TRBJ2-7): DTGVSQNPRHKITKRGQNVTFRCDPISEHNRLYWYRQTLGQGPEFLTYFQNEAQLEKSRLLSDRFSAERPKGSFSTLEIQRTEQGDSAMYLCASSLGQGAVYEQYFGPGTRLTVT.

This clonotype has ten or more counts. The chain uses TRBV7-2 and TRBJ2-3; 7 nucleotides agree with TRBD2. Trimming removed 5 bases from V and 3 bases from J; junction bases left unmatched: 8. Germline CDR1 reads SGHTA; CDR2 reads FQGNSA. The CDR3 consists of 15 residues. As DNA, the CDR3 is TGTGCCAGCAGCCCCTGGACTAGTGGTACAGATACGCAGTATTTT. Protein product: CASSPWTSGTDTQYF.

This clonotype has more than one count but fewer than ten. The V call is TRBV7-9, the J call TRBJ1-5, with 11 positions matching TRBD1. CDR1 is SEHNR and CDR2 is FQNEAQ in the germline V gene (reference sequence). The CDR3 is made up of 16 amino acids. V was pared by 4 bases and J by 2 bases, with 4 bases of the junction left unmatched. The CDR3 DNA follows: TGTGCCAGCAGCTGGACAGGGGGCAGGGGCAATCAGCCCCAGCATTTT. This sequence encodes CASSWTGGRGNQPQHF.

This clonotype was observed many times. The rearrangement links TRBV5-6 to TRBJ2-7; D uncertain. Trimming stripped 1 base from V and 6 bases from J, with 8 bases between. This CDR3 contains 12 residues. Per germline, CDR1 SGHDT and CDR2 YYEEEE. CDR3 nucleotide sequence: TGTGCCAGCAGCTTGAACCGGGTCGAGCAGTACTTC. Encoded protein: CASSLNRVEQYF.

In its sample, this clonotype was seen many times. The genes are TRBV3-1 and TRBJ1-5; D gene uncertain. Germline CDR1 and CDR2: LGHDT and YNNKEL (reference sequence). This CDR3 contains 13 residues. The V gene lost 4 bases and the J gene lost 7 bases, with 11 bases spanning the gap. This CDR3 is CASSRTSSQPQHF. CDR3 DNA: TGTGCCAGCAGCCGGACCTCTTCACAGCCCCAGCATTTT.

This clonotype came up many times. V and J are TRBV20-1 and TRBJ2-1, with 8 bases aligning to TRBD2. The V and J ends lost 2 bases and 2 bases, in that order; junction bases with no gene match: 11. Germline assignment: CDR1 DFQATT and CDR2 SNEGSKA (reference sequence). The CDR3 sequence is 17 residues long. CDR3 nucleotides: TGCAGTGCTAGAAAGGAGGCGGGGGGCAGCCCCTACAATGAGCAGTTCTTC. It encodes CSARKEAGGSPYNEQFF.

In this sample, this clonotype turned up a few times. The V gene is TRBV6-5, the J gene TRBJ1-3; 10 nucleotides align to TRBD1. Trimming at V came to 4 bases and at J to 0 bases, leaving 0 bases not matched to a gene. Germline assignment: CDR1 MNHEY and CDR2 SVGAGI. The CDR3 has 15 residues. The DNA of the CDR3 is TGTGCCAGCAGTTGGACAGGGGGCTCTGGAAACACCATATATTTT. Its translation: CASSWTGGSGNTIYF.

Points on this clonotype: A much bigger clone sits one base away, suggesting this may be a read error. The chain has TRBV6-5 and TRBJ2-6, with D possibly being TRBD1 or TRBD2 (5 bases each). Germline V CDR1 and CDR2: MNHEY, SVGAGI. This CDR3 region has 17 residues. CDR3 in amino acids: CASSYSSGRAGTNVLTF. CDR3 sequence (DNA): TGTGCCAGCAGTTACTCCTCAGGGCGGGCTGGGACCAACGTCCTGACTTTC.

This clonotype was observed many times. The genes are TRBV6-5 and TRBJ2-1; unclear D gene. V dropped 6 bases and J dropped 1 base, with 13 bases sitting between them. The germline gives CDR1 MNHEY, CDR2 SVGAGI. This CDR3 has 15 amino acids. In DNA, the CDR3 is TGTGCCAGCAGACCGGAGAGGCGGTCCTACAATGAGCAGTTCTTC. As protein: CASRPERRSYNEQFF.